This paragraph covers one TCR beta chain sequence. The antigen remains unidentified. The CDR3 contains 15 residues. The V and J ends lost 3 bases and 2 bases respectively, with 14 bases between them. From germline, CDR1 is MGHRA and CDR2 YSYEKL. These data are taken from a study of T-cell reconstitution after alpha-beta-depleted transplantation in children. Findings of the study overall: At day 60, the high TCRbeta diversity found in some patients originated from recipient T cells and thymic progenitors that had survived.

The library targeted TCRbeta and was prepared with unique molecular identifiers. TCRdb analysed the PCR reads with MiXCR anew, one entry per CDR3 protein. The sample records roughly 790,000 distinct CDR3 sequences, approximately 15% being singletons. Material: PBMCs, mostly from graft donor cells, obtained 360 days after TCRalphabeta/CD19-depleted stem cell transplant. The receptor comes from a male patient between 10 and 17 years old who had a stem cell transplant for acute lymphoblastic leukemia, so the T cells may come from the graft donor. The rearrangement joins TRBV4-1 to TRBJ2-7, with a weak D call TRBD1 (7 bases). The CDR3 protein is CASSQREGGPYEQYF. CDR3 bases: TGCGCCAGCAGCCAGCGGGAAGGGGGCCCCTACGAGCAGTACTTC.